This T cell receptor (beta chain) was captured by sequencing in a study of blood T cell repertoires in COVID-19. Study information: COVID-19 samples collected from the United States, Italy and Spain covered acute and convalescent phases. PBMCs, B-cell-depleted T cells, or T cells provided the cDNA or gDNA that made up the material.

Authors' analysis steps: By means of reference gene primer amplification, nucleated cell counts were estimated. Here immunoSEQ multiplex PCR was the method, and the copy in TCRdb shows in-frame clones only, minus some. The DNA was the basis for D and trimming; V, J and clone size are from that table. The sample consists of approximately 120,000 clones, 70% to 90% of them appearing once. The CDR3 has 14 amino acids. Looked up from germline, CDR1 is ENHRY and CDR2 is SYGVKD. V shed 6 bases and J 0 bases; nucleotides not matched to a gene: 2. The sequence was collected from a woman between 50 and 59 years old with acute or convalescent COVID-19. The sequencing sample was made of peripheral blood. J is TRBJ2-7 and V is TRBV10-3, with 10 bases fitting TRBD2. The CDR3: CAIRPSGSSYEQYF. The DNA for the CDR3 is TGTGCCATCAGACCTAGCGGGAGCTCCTACGAGCAGTACTTC.